Below are 15 T cell receptor beta chains sequenced from a single sample in a study of blood T cell repertoires in COVID-19. Only in-frame clones appear in the TCRdb table, and some are missing; sequencing was by immunoSEQ multiplex PCR. The sample carries roughly 110,000 clones, roughly 91% recorded once. Sequences were obtained from peripheral blood. The receptors stem from a human donor with acute or convalescent COVID-19. The donor label of this sample is uncertain.

This clone appeared a single time. The chain employs TRBV4-2 and TRBJ2-1; D is perhaps TRBD1 (5 bases). CDR1 is LGHNA and CDR2 is YNFKEQ in the germline V gene. V shed 1 base and J shed 9 bases, with 16 bases lying between them. The CDR3 is 15 residues long. The chain's CDR3 is CASSQGRTTLLEQFF. The CDR3 DNA reads as TGTGCCAGCAGCCAAGGGCGGACAACTCTCCTTGAGCAGTTCTTC.

The chain uses TRBV5-4 and TRBJ2-1; weak D call: TRBD1 (6 bases). Trimming pared 5 bases from V and 8 bases from J, leaving 14 bases between. The CDR3 length is 13 residues. Looked up from germline, CDR1 is SGHNT and CDR2 is YYREEE (reference sequence). The CDR3: CASRDSLGDEQFF. The CDR3 DNA sequence: TGTGCCAGCAGGGACAGTTTGGGCGATGAGCAGTTCTTC.

The rearrangement joins TRBV5-1 to TRBJ2-7; TRBD1 aligns across 7 bases. CDR3 size: 14 residues. The ends lost 4 bases at V and 3 bases at J; junction bases unmatched: 7. Germline assignment: CDR1 SGHRS and CDR2 YFSETQ. The CDR3 here is CASSPRTGYYEQYF. CDR3 coding DNA: TGCGCCAGCAGCCCAAGGACAGGATACTACGAGCAGTACTTC.

The chain employs TRBV3-1 (or the pseudogene TRBV3-2) and TRBJ1-5; no definite D call. CDR1 and CDR2 from the germline V gene are LGHDT and YNNKEL (reference sequence). The CDR3 is made up of 14 amino acids. Trimming took 1 base from V and 5 from J, leaving 9 bases between them. CDR3 protein: CASSQAGGYQPQHF. The CDR3 DNA reads TGTGCCAGCAGCCAAGCAGGAGGTTATCAGCCCCAGCATTTT.

This clone appeared once. The rearrangement uses TRBV7-2 and TRBJ1-1, with D uncertain. Trimming pared 2 bases from V and 0 bases from J, leaving 4 bases between. Germline V gives CDR1 SGHTA, CDR2 FQGNSA. This CDR3 region has 13 residues. CDR3 protein: CASSLSMNTEAFF. The CDR3 region has the DNA TGTGCCAGCAGCTTAAGCATGAACACTGAAGCTTTCTTT.

V and J are TRBV18 and TRBJ1-3, with 11 bases lining up with TRBD1. CDR3 length: 17 residues. Germline V lookup: CDR1 KGHSH, CDR2 LQKENI. J was trimmed by 0 bases and V by 3 bases; bases with no gene match: 4. CDR3 DNA sequence: TGTGCCAGCTCACCGGACAGGGGGCAAACCTCTGGAAACACCATATATTTT. Translating gives CASSPDRGQTSGNTIYF.

A single count supports this clone. The chain joins TRBV18 to TRBJ1-2; D is unresolved. The germline V gene encodes CDR1 KGHSH and CDR2 LQKENI. The CDR3 spans 14 residues. V lost 2 bases to trimming and J lost 4 bases, with 11 bases between them. DNA of the CDR3: TGTGCCAGCTCACCAGAGAGCATCGGCTATGGCTACACCTTC. It specifies CASSPESIGYGYTF.

The V and J genes are TRBV27 and TRBJ2-7, with TRBD2 matching 10 bases. CDR3 length: 14 residues. J gave up 2 bases and V 9 bases, and 7 bases lay outside the gene matches. Looked up from germline, CDR1 is MNHEY and CDR2 is SMNVEV (reference sequence). The CDR3 here is CASRKAGGPYEQYF. The CDR3 DNA is TGTGCCAGTCGGAAAGCGGGAGGGCCCTACGAGCAGTACTTC.

The chain uses TRBV6-5 and TRBJ1-1; D is unresolved. The CDR3 runs to 14 residues. Looked up from germline, CDR1 is MNHEY and CDR2 is SVGAGI. The ends were cut back, 5 bases at V and 6 bases at J, with 16 bases in the middle. Here the CDR3 DNA reads TGTGCCAGCAGTCGAGCCTCCGCGGTGGCTGAAGCTTTCTTT. This sequence encodes CASSRASAVAEAFF.

The chain recombines TRBV18 with TRBJ1-6, with 10 bases aligning to TRBD1. Germline loops: CDR1 KGHSH, CDR2 LQKENI. The CDR3 sequence is 16 residues long. V was pared by 4 bases and J by 2 bases, with 2 bases of the junction left unmatched. CDR3 in amino acids: CASSQGTGAYNSPLHF. The CDR3 DNA is TGTGCCAGCTCACAAGGGACAGGGGCCTATAATTCACCCCTCCACTTT.

V gene TRBV5-1 combines with J gene TRBJ2-2; 8 bases map to TRBD2. The CDR3 sequence is 15 residues long. CDR1 and CDR2 from the germline V gene are SGHRS and YFSETQ. After removal of 0 bases from V and 5 bases from J, the junction contained 3 bases not matched to a gene. CDR3 nucleotides: TGCGCCAGCAGCTTGGTAGCGGGGCGGACCGGGGAGCTGTTTTTT. It encodes CASSLVAGRTGELFF.

The chain is built from TRBV27 and TRBJ1-5; TRBD1 matches 7 bases. This CDR3 spans 16 amino acids. The J segment lost 2 bases and the V segment lost 6 bases, leaving 10 bases of the junction unmatched. CDR1 MNHEY and CDR2 SMNVEV come from the germline V gene (reference sequence). This CDR3 is CASSKRQGGGNQPQHF. The CDR3 DNA is TGTGCCAGCAGCAAAAGACAGGGCGGCGGCAATCAGCCCCAGCATTTT.

The genes are TRBV5-5 and TRBJ2-7; D ambiguous. V shed 0 bases and J shed 3 bases, with 13 bases lying between them. Germline lookup yields CDR1 SGHKS and CDR2 YYEKEE (reference sequence). The CDR3 contains 15 residues. CDR3 loop: CASSLASESFYEQYF. As DNA, the CDR3 is TGTGCCAGCAGCTTGGCGTCAGAATCTTTCTACGAGCAGTACTTC.

The chain recombines TRBV3-1 (or the pseudogene TRBV3-2) with TRBJ2-1, with a possible D match to TRBD2 (6 bases). This CDR3 spans 13 amino acids. Germline V gene lookup returns CDR1 LGHDT and CDR2 YNNKEL (reference sequence). The V gene lost 2 bases and the J gene lost 7 bases, with 9 bases spanning the gap. The CDR3 DNA is TGTGCCAGCAGCCAACGCGGGGATAATGAGCAGTTCTTC. Translating gives CASSQRGDNEQFF.

The chain joins TRBV29-1 to TRBJ2-3; 8 nucleotides align to TRBD2. Germline V gene sequence: CDR1 SQVTM, CDR2 ANQGSEA. V dropped 1 base and J dropped 0; count of bases not matched to a gene: 15. The CDR3 totals 19 residues. The CDR3 protein is CSVEGRNGLAGTSTDTQYF. CDR3 DNA sequence: TGCAGCGTTGAAGGCAGGAACGGACTAGCTGGTACTAGCACAGATACGCAGTATTTT.